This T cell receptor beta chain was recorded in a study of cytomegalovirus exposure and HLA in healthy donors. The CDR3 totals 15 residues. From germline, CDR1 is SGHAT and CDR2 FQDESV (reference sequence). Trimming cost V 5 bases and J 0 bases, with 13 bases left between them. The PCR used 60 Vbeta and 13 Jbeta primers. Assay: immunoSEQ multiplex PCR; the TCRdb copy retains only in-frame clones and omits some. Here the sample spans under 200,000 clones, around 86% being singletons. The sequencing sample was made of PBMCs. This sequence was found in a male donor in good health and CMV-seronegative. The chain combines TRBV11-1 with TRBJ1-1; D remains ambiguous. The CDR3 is CASSLSPRLNTEAFF. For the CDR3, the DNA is TGTGCCAGCAGCCTATCCCCCAGGCTGAACACTGAAGCTTTCTTT. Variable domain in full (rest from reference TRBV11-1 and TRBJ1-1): EAEVAQSPRYKITEKSQAVAFWCDPISGHATLYWYRQILGQGPELLVQFQDESVVDDSQLPKDRFSAERLKGVDSTLKIQPAELGDSAMYLCASSLSPRLNTEAFFGQGTRLTVV.